Below, 21 T cell receptor beta chains from the same sample are listed, as sequenced in a study of blood T cell repertoires in COVID-19. Some clones are missing from TCRdb's copy, which holds only in-frame ones; the method was immunoSEQ multiplex PCR. The sample holds 240,000 or so clones, about nine tenths seen once. The sequencing input was PBMCs or T cells enriched from blood (not recorded which). Every receptor here comes from a man between 45 and 60 years old who had been exposed to COVID-19.

J is TRBJ2-7 and V is TRBV15, with 9 bases that match TRBD1. With 1 base clipped from V and 9 bases from J, the junction kept 19 bases outside the gene matches. CDR1 LNHNV and CDR2 YYDKDF come from the germline V gene (reference sequence). This CDR3 has 18 amino acids. The CDR3 DNA is TGTGCCACCAGCAGAGTTCAGGGCCTACAGGGGGCCTACCAAGGGCAGTACTTC. As protein: CATSRVQGLQGAYQGQYF.

V and J are TRBV10-3 and TRBJ2-1; TRBD2 aligns across 12 bases. The CDR3 runs to 16 residues. Germline V gene data show CDR1 as ENHRY and CDR2 as SYGVKD. The junction had 8 bases not matched to a gene; V was cut back by 4 bases and J by 7 bases. CDR3 sequence reads: CAISASGRAVGNEQFF. In nucleotides, the CDR3 is TGTGCCATCAGTGCTAGCGGGAGGGCGGTCGGGAATGAGCAGTTCTTC.

The chain has TRBV29-1 and TRBJ2-3, with D possibly being TRBD2 (6 bases). V was trimmed by 8 bases and J by 4 bases, leaving 13 bases between them. This CDR3 has 12 amino acids. In germline, CDR1 is SQVTM, CDR2 ANQGSEA. This CDR3 reads CSSHGGSDTQYF. The CDR3 DNA sequence: TGCAGCTCCCACGGGGGATCAGATACGCAGTATTTT.

The chain employs TRBV3-1 (or the pseudogene TRBV3-2) and TRBJ1-2; possibly TRBD1 for D (6 bases). This CDR3 is built from 16 residues. The V and J ends lost 2 bases and 4 bases respectively, with 17 bases between them. CDR1 is LGHDT and CDR2 is YNNKEL in the germline V gene (reference sequence). DNA for the CDR3: TGTGCCAGCAGCCAATCTACAGGGCTGTTTTTCTATGGCTACACCTTC. As protein: CASSQSTGLFFYGYTF.

This clone turned up a few times. The chain uses TRBV11-3 and TRBJ1-4; 7 positions match TRBD1. V was pared by 3 bases and J by 7 bases, with 5 bases of the junction left unmatched. Germline CDR1 reads SGHNT; CDR2 reads YENEEA. This CDR3 region has 14 residues. CDR3 sequence: CASSLQTGSEKLFF. The CDR3 DNA reads as TGTGCCAGCAGCTTGCAGACAGGGTCTGAAAAACTGTTTTTT.

The chain uses TRBV11-2 and TRBJ2-7, with 7 bases aligning to TRBD2. V shed 3 bases and J 3 bases; nucleotides not matched to a gene: 5. CDR1 is SGHAT and CDR2 is FQNNGV in the germline V gene. This CDR3 is built from 14 residues. CDR3 coding DNA: TGTGCCAGCAGCTTGTCAACGGGGGGCTACGAGCAGTACGTC. This encodes CASSLSTGGYEQYV.

This clone has only one observation. The chain employs TRBV2 and TRBJ1-4; the match to TRBD1 covers 7 bases. The V gene end was trimmed by 6 bases and the J gene end by 4 bases; junction bases not matched to a gene: 8. The CDR3 runs 15 residues. The germline CDR1 and CDR2 sequences are SNHLY and FYNNEI. The CDR3 reads CASSYTGVHNEKLFF. In nucleotides, the CDR3 is TGTGCCAGCAGCTACACAGGGGTCCATAATGAAAAACTGTTTTTT.

The V gene is TRBV6-5, the J gene TRBJ2-5; 8 nucleotides agree with TRBD1. The CDR3 is 15 residues long. Unmatched junction bases numbered 7, after V lost 5 bases and J lost 2 bases. The V gene's germline CDR1 is MNHEY and CDR2 SVGAGI. The CDR3 sequence is CASSKDRVLQETQYF. The CDR3 nucleotides are TGTGCCAGCAGTAAGGACAGGGTTTTGCAAGAGACCCAGTACTTC.

The chain is built from TRBV5-6 and TRBJ2-7; tentatively, D is TRBD2 (6 bases). This CDR3 region has 15 residues. Between the trimmed V and J ends, which lost 0 bases and 0 bases, there was a span of 10 bases. Germline V CDR1 and CDR2: SGHDT, YYEEEE. The CDR3: CASSLAGTSSYEQYV. As DNA, the CDR3 is TGTGCCAGCAGCTTGGCCGGGACTTCCTCCTACGAGCAGTACGTC.

V usage is TRBV4-1 and J usage is TRBJ2-3; D may be TRBD2 (5 bases). The CDR3 runs 17 residues. The germline CDR1 and CDR2 sequences are MGHRA and YSYEKL. V was cut by 1 base and J by 0 bases, with 14 bases left in between. The CDR3 nucleotides are TGCGCCAGCAGCCAAGTGCTCAGACGGACTAGCACAGATACGCAGTATTTT. Its translation is CASSQVLRRTSTDTQYF.

The CDR3 region is CASSLREPAEAFF. The CDR3 DNA sequence: TGTGCCAGCAGCCTCCGGGAACCGGCTGAAGCTTTCTTT. The V gene is TRBV11-3, the J gene TRBJ1-1, with D unclear. V was clipped by 5 bases and J by 6 bases, with 13 bases between them. Germline V gives CDR1 SGHNT, CDR2 YENEEA. The CDR3 is 13 residues long.

CDR3 residues: CASSQETYGKLQETQYF. The CDR3 coding sequence is TGTGCCAGCAGCCAAGAAACGTACGGGAAGTTACAAGAGACCCAGTACTTC. This chain links TRBV3-1 (or the pseudogene TRBV3-2) with TRBJ2-5; D is perhaps TRBD2 (5 bases). Trimming took off 0 bases at V and 2 bases at J, with 16 bases between the two ends. Germline CDR1 is LGHDT and CDR2 is YNNKEL (reference sequence). The CDR3 length is 17 residues.

J is TRBJ2-3 and V is TRBV30; possibly TRBD1 for D (5 bases). Germline V CDR1 and CDR2: GTSNPN, SVGIG (reference sequence). V was clipped by 5 bases and J by 3 bases, with 12 bases between them. The CDR3 extends over 13 amino acids. The CDR3 is CAWGAMTTDTQYF. The CDR3 DNA reads TGTGCCTGGGGGGCGATGACTACAGATACGCAGTATTTT.

The chain is built from TRBV6-5 and TRBJ1-1, with TRBD1 matching 7 bases. The CDR3 runs to 15 residues. CDR1 is MNHEY and CDR2 is SVGAGI in the germline V gene. Trimming took 8 bases from V and 1 from J; bases not matched to a gene: 10. The CDR3 nucleotides read TGTGCCAGCTTTCCCCGTAGACAGGGGAACACTGAAGCTTTCTTT. Translation: CASFPRRQGNTEAFF.

CDR3 sequence: CASSRGTGVGGYTF. The CDR3 region has the DNA TGTGCCAGCAGTCGAGGGACAGGGGTGGGTGGCTACACCTTC. The chain employs TRBV6-5 and TRBJ1-2; 10 bases line up with TRBD1. CDR1 and CDR2 from the germline V gene are MNHEY and SVGAGI. V gave up 5 bases and J gave up 7 bases; unmatched junction bases: 7. The CDR3 has 14 amino acids.

V is TRBV7-2 and J is TRBJ2-2, with 8 bases aligning to TRBD1. This CDR3 is 16 amino acids long. V shed 2 bases, J shed 5 bases, and the junction held 7 bases outside the gene matches. CDR1 is SGHTA and CDR2 is FQGNSA in the germline V gene. CDR3 DNA: TGTGCCAGCAGCTTATCGCAGGGGGCGCGTACCGGGGAGCTGTTTTTT. Translating it yields CASSLSQGARTGELFF.

The V gene is TRBV7-6, the J gene TRBJ2-3; 13 bases fit TRBD2. The CDR3 runs to 16 residues. The V segment lost 5 bases and the J segment 4 bases; nucleotides outside the gene matches: 6. Germline CDR1 is SGHVS and CDR2 is FNYEAQ. This CDR3 is CASSLGLAGAADTQYF. CDR3 bases: TGTGCCAGCAGCCTCGGACTAGCGGGAGCCGCAGATACGCAGTATTTT. The complete variable domain, with remaining parts taken from reference TRBV7-6 and TRBJ2-3, reads GAGVSQSPRYKVTKRGQDVALRCDPISGHVSLYWYRQALGQGPEFLTYFNYEAQQDKSGLPNDRFSAERPEGSISTLTIQRTEQRDSAMYRCASSLGLAGAADTQYFGPGTRLTVL.

This clone has just one count. The chain carries TRBV7-2 and TRBJ1-2; TRBD1 aligns across 9 bases. The CDR3 runs to 15 residues. The ends lost 2 bases at V and 3 bases at J; junction bases unmatched: 4. Germline assignment: CDR1 SGHTA and CDR2 FQGNSA. The CDR3 is CASSLRTGDYYGYTF. Written as DNA, the CDR3 is TGTGCCAGCAGCTTAAGGACAGGGGATTACTATGGCTACACCTTC.

CDR3 loop: CASSAKGQTNEQFF. The CDR3 bases are TGTGCCAGCAGCGCAAAGGGACAGACCAATGAGCAGTTCTTC. J is TRBJ2-1 and V is TRBV9; 7 positions agree with TRBD1. Germline V gene sequence: CDR1 SGDLS, CDR2 YYNGEE. With V trimmed by 3 bases and J by 6 bases, 6 bases remained unmatched. The CDR3 is made up of 14 amino acids.

The chain uses TRBV9 and TRBJ1-3, with 9 bases matching TRBD1. The CDR3 runs 17 residues. Losses at the gene ends were 4 bases for V and 3 bases for J; bases not matched to a gene: 11. Germline V gene data show CDR1 as SGDLS and CDR2 as YYNGEE. The CDR3 coding sequence is TGTGCCAGCAGCCCCTATTGGACAGGGGCGAGTGGAAACACCATATATTTT. Protein sequence: CASSPYWTGASGNTIYF.

The chain has TRBV14 and TRBJ2-4; no definite D call. There are 16 residues in the CDR3. Per germline, CDR1 SGHDN and CDR2 FVKESK. Trimming cost V 1 base and J 2 bases, with 12 bases left between them. In nucleotides, the CDR3 is TGTGCCAGCAGCCAAGGGAGAAGGATTACCAAAAACATTCAGTACTTC. As protein: CASSQGRRITKNIQYF.